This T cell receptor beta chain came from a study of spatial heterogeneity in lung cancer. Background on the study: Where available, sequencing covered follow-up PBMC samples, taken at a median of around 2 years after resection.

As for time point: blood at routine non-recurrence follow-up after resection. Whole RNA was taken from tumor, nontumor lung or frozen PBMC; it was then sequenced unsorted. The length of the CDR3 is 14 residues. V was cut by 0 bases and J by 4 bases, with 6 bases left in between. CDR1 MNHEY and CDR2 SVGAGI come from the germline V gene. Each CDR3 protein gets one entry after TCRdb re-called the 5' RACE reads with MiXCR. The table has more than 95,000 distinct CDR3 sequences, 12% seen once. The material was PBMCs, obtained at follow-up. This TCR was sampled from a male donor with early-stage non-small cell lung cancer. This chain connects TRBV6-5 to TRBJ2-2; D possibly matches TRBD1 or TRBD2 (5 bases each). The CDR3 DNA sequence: TGTGCCAGCAGTTACTCAGGGACCACCGGGGAGCTGTTTTTT. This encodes CASSYSGTTGELFF.